What follows are 32 T cell receptor beta chains derived from one specimen sequenced in a study of Ad26.COV2.S vaccination and SARS-CoV-2 variants. The treatment is: over 15 received Ad26.COV2.S at low or high dose, single or two shots; five or six received placebo; per-sample allocation not given. Material that was analyzed had been drawn on day 63 after the first vaccine or placebo injection. Only in-frame clones appear in the TCRdb table, and some are missing; sequencing was by immunoSEQ multiplex PCR. The sample carries some 320,000 clones, around 84% recorded once. The sample in question was peripheral blood, obtained in a trial of Ad26.COV2.S vaccine versus placebo. The receptors were sampled from a person aged 18-60 years who received the Ad26.COV2.S COVID-19 vaccine or a placebo.

The genes are TRBV6-5 and TRBJ2-7; 8 nucleotides line up with TRBD2. J was trimmed by 2 bases and V by 7 bases; bases with no gene match: 10. The CDR3 is 15 amino acids. Germline-derived CDR1 and CDR2 are MNHEY and SVGAGI. CDR3 nucleotide sequence: TGTGCCAGCAACCCCCGGGGGGGGTCTCCCTACGAGCAGTACTTC. Translating it yields CASNPRGGSPYEQYF.

The V gene is TRBV5-1, the J gene TRBJ1-3; no reliable D call. Trimming left V 7 bases short and J 0 bases short, with 20 bases between. Germline V lookup: CDR1 SGHRS, CDR2 YFSETQ. CDR3 size: 17 residues. CDR3 sequence reads: CASSWTSSVRSGNTIYF. CDR3 in DNA: TGCGCCAGCTCATGGACGTCTTCTGTTCGCTCTGGAAACACCATATATTTT.

This chain joins TRBV19 and TRBJ1-5; no definite D call. Trimming removed 2 bases from V and 3 bases from J, with 8 bases in between. CDR1 and CDR2 (germline): LNHDA, SQIVND (reference sequence). The CDR3 covers 14 residues. As DNA, the CDR3 is TGTGCCAGTAGTATAATAGGGCTCAATCAGCCCCAGCATTTT. Translating gives CASSIIGLNQPQHF. Complete variable domain (other parts from reference TRBV19 and TRBJ1-5): DGGITQSPKYLFRKEGQNVTLSCEQNLNHDAMYWYRQDPGQGLRLIYYSQIVNDFQKGDIAEGYSVSREKKESFPLTVTSAQKNPTAFYLCASSIIGLNQPQHFGDGTRLSIL.

This clone was seen once. The chain links TRBV5-1 to TRBJ1-2; 10 positions match TRBD1. V trimming: 7 bases; J trimming: 3 bases; junction bases outside the gene matches: 9. Germline assignment: CDR1 SGHRS and CDR2 YFSETQ. There are 15 residues in the CDR3. The chain's CDR3 is CASLPGTGDYYGYTF. In DNA, the CDR3 is TGCGCCAGCCTGCCGGGGACAGGGGATTACTATGGCTACACCTTC.

The chain combines TRBV19 with TRBJ2-3; tentatively, D is TRBD1 or TRBD2 (5 bases each). The CDR3 is 13 amino acids. Per the germline V gene, CDR1 is LNHDA and CDR2 is SQIVND (reference sequence). Trimming removed 4 bases from V and 5 bases from J, with 10 bases in between. DNA of the CDR3: TGTGCCAGTAGTACCCAGAGGGGAGATACGCAGTATTTT. It codes for CASSTQRGDTQYF.

The rearrangement joins TRBV6-2 or TRBV6-3 to TRBJ2-2; perhaps D is TRBD1 or TRBD2 (5 bases each). The CDR3 covers 14 residues. Trimming took 5 bases from V and 3 from J, leaving 10 bases between them. From germline, CDR1 is MNHEY and CDR2 SVGEGT. This CDR3 is CASSRTGHTGELFF. Written as DNA, the CDR3 is TGTGCCAGCAGTAGGACGGGGCACACCGGGGAGCTGTTTTTT.

The rearrangement uses TRBV18 and TRBJ1-1, with D unresolved. CDR1 is KGHSH and CDR2 is LQKENI in the germline V gene. Trimming removed 2 bases from V and 1 base from J, with 5 bases in between. This CDR3 spans 13 amino acids. Here the CDR3 DNA reads TGTGCCAGCTCACCAAAGAAGAACACTGAAGCTTTCTTT. Its translation is CASSPKKNTEAFF.

This clone occurred once. The chain recombines TRBV19 with TRBJ1-6, with 8 positions matching TRBD1. The CDR3 loop spans 17 amino acids. J gave up 9 bases and V 1 base, and 11 bases lay outside the gene matches. Germline V gene sequence: CDR1 LNHDA, CDR2 SQIVND (reference sequence). The CDR3 sequence: CASSIVGTGNSGSPLHF. In DNA form, the CDR3 reads TGTGCCAGTAGTATAGTTGGGACAGGCAACTCGGGTTCACCCCTCCACTTT.

The CDR3 nucleotides read TGCGCCAGCAGCTTGGAGGGACAGAATTCACCCCTCCACTTT. This translates into CASSLEGQNSPLHF. The rearrangement joins TRBV5-1 to TRBJ1-6; 7 bases line up with TRBD1. Trimming removed 0 bases from V and 7 bases from J; junction bases left unmatched: 1. Germline-derived CDR1 and CDR2 are SGHRS and YFSETQ. The CDR3 has 14 residues.

The chain couples TRBV15 to TRBJ1-5, with D uncertain. Trimming stripped 0 bases from V and 6 bases from J, with 9 bases between. This CDR3 region has 14 residues. In germline, CDR1 is LNHNV, CDR2 YYDKDF (reference sequence). The CDR3 DNA reads as TGTGCCACCAGCAGAGATCGGGTAGCTCAGCCCCAGCATTTT. Translating gives CATSRDRVAQPQHF.

The chain uses TRBV11-2 and TRBJ2-5; no definite D call. This CDR3 has 15 residues. Trimming stripped 1 base from V and 1 base from J, with 10 bases between. Germline-derived CDR1 and CDR2 are SGHAT and FQNNGV. DNA of the CDR3: TGTGCCAGCAGCTTAGGTCGGGCCCGCCAAGAGACCCAGTACTTC. This gives the protein CASSLGRARQETQYF.

CDR3 amino acids: CATTDRSNQPQHF. The CDR3 DNA is TGTGCCACTACCGACAGGAGCAATCAGCCCCAGCATTTT. The chain combines TRBV15 with TRBJ1-5; possibly TRBD1 for D (6 bases). The CDR3 runs 13 residues. With 9 bases removed from V and 1 base from J, the gap between germline ends came to 10 bases. Germline V gene sequence: CDR1 LNHNV, CDR2 YYDKDF (reference sequence).

This clone occurred many times. V usage is TRBV6-5 and J usage is TRBJ1-2; D may be TRBD1 (6 bases). Germline assignment: CDR1 MNHEY and CDR2 SVGAGI. V lost 7 bases to trimming and J lost 2 bases, with 17 bases between them. CDR3 length: 15 residues. In DNA form, the CDR3 reads TGTGCCAGCAAACCCTCGGACAGCGAAAACTATGGCTACACCTTC. The encoded protein is CASKPSDSENYGYTF.

This clone was seen a single time. The rearrangement uses TRBV19 and TRBJ1-1; 11 nucleotides line up with TRBD1. Trimming took 10 bases from V and 11 from J; bases not matched to a gene: 15. This CDR3 spans 14 amino acids. From germline, CDR1 is LNHDA and CDR2 SQIVND (reference sequence). CDR3 in amino acids: CATQPPGDRGKAFF. The CDR3 DNA follows: TGTGCCACTCAGCCACCGGGGGACAGGGGGAAGGCTTTCTTT.

V and J are TRBV6-5 and TRBJ1-2; weak D call: TRBD1 (6 bases). CDR3 length: 15 amino acids. V lost 6 bases to trimming and J lost 3 bases, with 17 bases between them. The germline V gene encodes CDR1 MNHEY and CDR2 SVGAGI. CDR3 sequence: CASSPGQTVYYGYTF. CDR3 DNA sequence: TGTGCCAGCAGCCCCGGACAGACCGTTTACTATGGCTACACCTTC.

In nucleotides, the CDR3 is TGTGCCAGCAGCTCGGGCCGGGACAGTTACTACAATGAGCAGTTCTTC. Translated: CASSSGRDSYYNEQFF. The chain carries TRBV7-9 and TRBJ2-1, with 7 bases that match TRBD1. The CDR3 spans 16 residues. Trimming removed 4 bases from V and 3 bases from J; junction bases left unmatched: 9. Germline V gene data show CDR1 as SEHNR and CDR2 as FQNEAQ (reference sequence).

The rearrangement links TRBV29-1 to TRBJ1-5; D is unresolved. The length of the CDR3 is 13 residues. Germline V gene data show CDR1 as SQVTM and CDR2 as ANQGSEA. Trimming removed 4 bases from V and 0 bases from J, with 7 bases in between. CDR3 protein: CSVGENSNQPQHF. DNA for the CDR3: TGCAGCGTTGGGGAGAATAGCAATCAGCCCCAGCATTTT. Complete variable domain (other parts from reference TRBV29-1 and TRBJ1-5): SAVISQKPSRDICQRGTSLTIQCQVDSQVTMMFWYRQQPGQSLTLIATANQGSEATYESGFVIDKFPISRPNLTFSTLTVSNMSPEDSSIYLCSVGENSNQPQHFGDGTRLSIL.

The V and J genes are TRBV19 and TRBJ1-3; unclear D gene. Germline V gives CDR1 LNHDA, CDR2 SQIVND (reference sequence). The CDR3 loop spans 13 amino acids. With 8 bases removed from V and 4 bases from J, the gap between germline ends came to 12 bases. CDR3 in amino acids: CASGSKGGNTIYF. CDR3 bases: TGTGCCAGTGGAAGCAAAGGGGGAAACACCATATATTTT.

CDR3 loop: CASSLGTPLETQYF. CDR3 DNA: TGTGCCAGCAGCTTGGGGACACCCCTAGAGACCCAGTACTTC. The chain combines TRBV5-4 with TRBJ2-5; D is perhaps TRBD1 (5 bases). From germline, CDR1 is SGHNT and CDR2 YYREEE (reference sequence). Trimming cost V 0 bases and J 4 bases, with 10 bases left between them. The CDR3 length is 14 residues.

The chain has TRBV7-3 and TRBJ1-2, with D unclear. This CDR3 has 14 residues. Trimming took off 0 bases at V and 2 bases at J, with 7 bases between the two ends. Per germline, CDR1 SGHTA and CDR2 FQGTGA. DNA for the CDR3: TGTGCCAGCAGCTTAACAGGCGGCAACTATGGCTACACCTTC. It specifies CASSLTGGNYGYTF.

J is TRBJ1-5 and V is TRBV18, with unresolved D. The CDR3 extends over 15 amino acids. Germline CDR1 reads KGHSH; CDR2 reads LQKENI. Trimming left V 5 bases short and J 5 bases short, with 16 bases between. For the CDR3, the DNA is TGTGCCAGCTCATTGTTTGGGGTTGGGGATCAGCCCCAGCATTTT. This codes for CASSLFGVGDQPQHF.

The chain links TRBV5-4 to TRBJ1-2; perhaps TRBD1 as D (5 bases). The CDR3 loop spans 14 amino acids. V gave up 4 bases and J gave up 4 bases, with 14 bases separating them. Germline-derived CDR1 and CDR2 are SGHNT and YYREEE (reference sequence). CDR3 coding DNA: TGTGCCAGCAGCCCCCGGGGCGGCAGCTATGGCTACACCTTC. It codes for CASSPRGGSYGYTF. Variable domain in full (rest from reference TRBV5-4 and TRBJ1-2): ETGVTQSPTHLIKTRGQQVTLRCSSQSGHNTVSWYQQALGQGPQFIFQYYREEENGRGNFPPRFSGLQFPNYSSELNVNALELDDSALYLCASSPRGGSYGYTFGSGTRLTVV.

The chain employs TRBV7-6 and TRBJ1-1, with TRBD1 matching over 7 bases. The CDR3 totals 14 residues. Trimming at V came to 5 bases and at J to 5 bases, leaving 8 bases not matched to a gene. Germline V gene data show CDR1 as SGHVS and CDR2 as FNYEAQ. CDR3: CASSPRQGSTEAFF. The CDR3 nucleotides read TGTGCCAGCAGCCCCCGACAGGGATCGACTGAAGCTTTCTTT.

The chain employs TRBV5-4 and TRBJ1-1, with 7 bases identical to TRBD1. From germline, CDR1 is SGHNT and CDR2 YYREEE (reference sequence). The CDR3 totals 14 residues. V shed 3 bases, J shed 6 bases, and the junction held 8 bases outside the gene matches. In DNA, the CDR3 is TGTGCCAGCAGCTGGGGGACAGTTTCGTCTGAAGCTTTCTTT. It is translated as CASSWGTVSSEAFF.

This clone was detected only once. The chain has TRBV13 and TRBJ2-3; 8 bases match TRBD1. The trim removed 1 base at V and 5 bases at J, leaving 8 bases unmatched. Germline loops: CDR1 PRHDT, CDR2 FYEKMQ (reference sequence). The CDR3 loop spans 16 amino acids. CDR3 sequence (DNA): TGTGCCAGCAGCTTAGACAGGGGGTGGGCCGGAGATACGCAGTATTTT. It is translated as CASSLDRGWAGDTQYF.

The chain recombines TRBV6-5 with TRBJ1-2; D gene ambiguous. The CDR3 loop spans 13 amino acids. Germline CDR1 and CDR2: MNHEY and SVGAGI. The V and J ends lost 5 bases and 1 base respectively, with 8 bases between them. DNA of the CDR3: TGTGCCAGCAGTCAGAGTCTTAACTATGGCTACACCTTC. Translating it yields CASSQSLNYGYTF.

This rearrangement joins TRBV30 to TRBJ1-3, with D unclear. Germline assignment: CDR1 GTSNPN and CDR2 SVGIG (reference sequence). The length of the CDR3 is 14 residues. V lost 8 bases to trimming and J lost 0 bases, with 14 bases between them. The CDR3 DNA follows: TGTGCCCTGTTCGACCGAAGCTCTGGAAACACCATATATTTT. It is translated as CALFDRSSGNTIYF.

Note on this clone: Other nucleotide sequences in the sample specify the same CDR3. The chain joins TRBV7-2 to TRBJ2-1; 8 nucleotides line up with TRBD1. The J segment lost 0 bases and the V segment lost 1 base, leaving 2 bases of the junction unmatched. CDR1 and CDR2 (germline): SGHTA, FQGNSA. The CDR3 length is 16 residues. The CDR3 loop reads CASSLVGTGSYNEQFF. CDR3 DNA sequence: TGTGCCAGCAGCTTAGTAGGGACAGGCTCCTACAATGAGCAGTTCTTC.

The chain carries TRBV4-1 and TRBJ2-7; 9 nucleotides line up with TRBD1. Germline values: CDR1 MGHRA, CDR2 YSYEKL. This CDR3 has 18 amino acids. V lost 0 bases, J lost 5 bases, and 14 bases stayed unmatched. The DNA of the CDR3 is TGCGCCAGCAGCCAAGAAGGGCCGGATTGGGACAGGGTCCACGAGCAGTACTTC. It translates to CASSQEGPDWDRVHEQYF.

This clone was seen once. The chain couples TRBV10-2 to TRBJ2-2, with D perhaps TRBD1 or TRBD2 (5 bases each). V lost 7 bases, J lost 3 bases, and 9 bases lay in between. This CDR3 region has 13 residues. Germline V gene sequence: CDR1 WSHSY, CDR2 SAAADI. The DNA of the CDR3 is TGCGCCAGCACCGGGGCATACACCGGGGAGCTGTTTTTT. As protein: CASTGAYTGELFF.

The chain couples TRBV6-4 to TRBJ2-3, with D uncertain. Trimming stripped 1 base from V and 7 bases from J, with 9 bases between. The germline CDR1 and CDR2 sequences are MRHNA and SNTAGT. CDR3 length equals 13 residues. The CDR3 DNA reads TGTGCCAGCAGTGACTTGGCCAGCAATACGCAGTATTTT. Amino acids: CASSDLASNTQYF.

The chain is built from TRBV6-2 or TRBV6-3 and TRBJ2-1, with D perhaps matching TRBD2 (5 bases). The germline CDR1 and CDR2 sequences are MNHEY and SVGEGT. V gave up 5 bases and J gave up 9 bases, with 11 bases separating them. This CDR3 has 12 residues. The CDR3, as DNA: TGTGCCAGCAGTACCCTTGGAGGTGAGCAGTTCTTC. It codes for CASSTLGGEQFF.